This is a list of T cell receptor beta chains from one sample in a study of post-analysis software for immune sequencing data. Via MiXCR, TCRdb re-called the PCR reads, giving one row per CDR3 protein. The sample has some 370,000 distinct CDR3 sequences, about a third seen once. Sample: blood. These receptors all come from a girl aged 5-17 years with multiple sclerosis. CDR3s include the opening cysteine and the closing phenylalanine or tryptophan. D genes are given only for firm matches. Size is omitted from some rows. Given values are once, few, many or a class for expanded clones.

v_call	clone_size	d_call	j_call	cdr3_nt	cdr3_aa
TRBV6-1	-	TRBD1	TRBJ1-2	TGTGCCAGCAGTCTCAACAGACTGACAGGGGGCCTTGGCTACACCTTC	CASSLNRLTGGLGYTF
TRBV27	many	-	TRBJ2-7	TGTGCCAGCAGTCCTTGGCAGGCAGGCTCCTACGAGCAGTACTTC	CASSPWQAGSYEQYF
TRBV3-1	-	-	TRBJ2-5	TGTGCCAGCAGCACCCCGACCTGGGGGACCCAGTACTTC	CASSTPTWGTQYF
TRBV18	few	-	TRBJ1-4	TGTGCCAGCTCACCGGTGACAGGCCTCGGGGAACTGTTTTTT	CASSPVTGLGELFF
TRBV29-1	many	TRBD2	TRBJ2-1	TGCAGCGTTGTACCTCAGGGACTAGCGAGATACAATGAGCAGTTCTTC	CSVVPQGLARYNEQFF
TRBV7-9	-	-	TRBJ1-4	TGTGCCAGCACCTCCGAACAGATTGCAACTAATGAAAAACTGTTTTTT	CASTSEQIATNEKLFF
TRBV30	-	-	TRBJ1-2	TGTGCCTGGAGAACTAACTATGGCTACACCTTC	CAWRTNYGYTF
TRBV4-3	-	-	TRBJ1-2	TGCGCCAGCAGCCCACGGACCCCCGGCCCTGGCTACACCTTC	CASSPRTPGPGYTF
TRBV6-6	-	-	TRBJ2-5	TGTGCCACCTTGGCGGGCGCGTATCAAGAGACCCAGTACTTC	CATLAGAYQETQYF
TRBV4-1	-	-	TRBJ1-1	TGCGCCAGCAGCCACTCAGGCTCCAGGAACACTGAAGCTTTCTTT	CASSHSGSRNTEAFF
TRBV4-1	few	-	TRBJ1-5	TGCGCCAGCAGCCAAGAAGGGAGGGAGGATCAGCCCCAGCATTTT	CASSQEGREDQPQHF
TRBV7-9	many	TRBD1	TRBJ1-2	TGTGCCAGCAGCTTATGGGGCCGACAGGGGCGATCGGAAGGCTACACCTTC	CASSLWGRQGRSEGYTF
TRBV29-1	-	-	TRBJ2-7	TGCAGCGTTGCGACTACTTGGTACGAGCAGTACTTC	CSVATTWYEQYF
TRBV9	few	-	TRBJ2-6	TGTGCCAGCAGCCTACCATACAGGGCCGCAGGGGCCAACGTCCTGACTTTC	CASSLPYRAAGANVLTF
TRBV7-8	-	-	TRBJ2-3	TGTGCCAGCAGCTTAGAGGAGGGGGGGAGAAATACGCAGTATTTT	CASSLEEGGRNTQYF
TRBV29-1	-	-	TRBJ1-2	TGCAGCGCGGGGTCTTCTTATGGCTACACCTTC	CSAGSSYGYTF
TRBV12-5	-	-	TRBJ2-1	TGTGCTAGTGGTTTGGTGCGTCGAGCGGCGGGAAATGAGCAGTTCTTC	CASGLVRRAAGNEQFF
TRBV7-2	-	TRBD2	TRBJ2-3	TGTGCCAGCAGCTTAGTAGGAGGCGGGGGGGCATGGGATACGCAGTATTTT	CASSLVGGGGAWDTQYF
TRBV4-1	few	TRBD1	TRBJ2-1	TGCGCCAGCACCAAACTTTGGACAGGGGGTAATGAGCAGTTCTTC	CASTKLWTGGNEQFF
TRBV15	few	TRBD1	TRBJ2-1	TGTGCCACCAGCAGAGACAAGAACAGGGGAAATGAGCAGTTCTTC	CATSRDKNRGNEQFF
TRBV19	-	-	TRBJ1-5	TGTGCCAGTAGTAAGGGATTAGCCTGGCAGCCCCAGCATTTT	CASSKGLAWQPQHF
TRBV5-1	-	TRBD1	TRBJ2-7	TGCGCCAGCAGCTTGGGACAGGGTCGGTGGGAGCAGTACTTC	CASSLGQGRWEQYF
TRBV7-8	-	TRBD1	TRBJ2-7	TGTGCCAGCAGCTTCTACAGGGGGGAAAATGTGCAGTACTTC	CASSFYRGENVQYF
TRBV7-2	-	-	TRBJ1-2	TGTGCCAGCAGCTACCGGGACTCTCGGGGCTACACCTTC	CASSYRDSRGYTF
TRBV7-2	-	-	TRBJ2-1	TGTGCCAGCAGCCCAAGTCCTGGTGATGAGCAGTTCTTC	CASSPSPGDEQFF
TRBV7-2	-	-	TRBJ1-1	TGTGCCAGCAGCCCTGCGTGGGGGTGGACTGAAGCTTTCTTT	CASSPAWGWTEAFF
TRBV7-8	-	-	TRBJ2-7	TGTGCCAGCAGCCATCGGACAGCGTTAGCGGTACTTAATTCCTACGAGCAGTACTTC	CASSHRTALAVLNSYEQYF
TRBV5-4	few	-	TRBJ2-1	TGTGCCAGCAGCTTCGGCGGGGGCACTACAGATGAGCAGTTCTTC	CASSFGGGTTDEQFF
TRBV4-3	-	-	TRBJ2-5	TGCGCCAGTACCCCCTGGCCGGATACCCAGTACTTC	CASTPWPDTQYF
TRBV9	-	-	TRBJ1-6	TGTGCCAGCAGCGTACTCCCCACGGAATTTTCACCCCTCCACTTT	CASSVLPTEFSPLHF
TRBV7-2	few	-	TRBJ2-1	TGTGCCAGCAGCTTAGCGTGGCAGGGGAATAGGGAGCAGTTCTTC	CASSLAWQGNREQFF
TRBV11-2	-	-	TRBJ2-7	TGTGCCAGCAGCTTAGGATGGGAAGCGGACGAGCAGTACTTC	CASSLGWEADEQYF
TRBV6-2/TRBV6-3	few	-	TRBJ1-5	TGTGCCAGCAGTTCGGGTAGTCAGCCCCAGCATTTT	CASSSGSQPQHF
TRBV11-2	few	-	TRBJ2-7	TGTGCCAGCAGCTTTTCTCTCGGACGGGGAGGATACGAGCAGTACTTC	CASSFSLGRGGYEQYF
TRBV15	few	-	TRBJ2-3	TGTGCCACCAGCAGAGATTTGGGTCTAGCGACAGATACGCAGTATTTT	CATSRDLGLATDTQYF
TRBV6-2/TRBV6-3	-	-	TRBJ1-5	TGTGCCAGCGGACTAACAAGTCAGCCCCAGCATTTT	CASGLTSQPQHF
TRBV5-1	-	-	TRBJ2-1	TGCGCCAGCAGCTTGGCCTACGGACAATTGAGGAATGAGCAGTTCTTC	CASSLAYGQLRNEQFF
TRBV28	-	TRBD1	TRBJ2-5	TGTGCCAACAGGGGACAGGGCGCCTCAGAGACCCAGTACTTC	CANRGQGASETQYF
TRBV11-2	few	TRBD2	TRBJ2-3	TGTGCCAGCAGCTTAGCAGCGGGGGGCCTCACAGATACGCAGTATTTT	CASSLAAGGLTDTQYF
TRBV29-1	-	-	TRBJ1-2	TGCAGCGCCAGTGACCGTTATGGCTACACCTTC	CSASDRYGYTF
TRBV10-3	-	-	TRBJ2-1	TGTGCCATCAGTTACATGGACATTGTGGACAATGAGCAGTTCTTC	CAISYMDIVDNEQFF
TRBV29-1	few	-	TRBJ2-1	TGCAGCGTTGAACAGCAAAAGGTGTACAATGAGCAGTTCTTC	CSVEQQKVYNEQFF